Listed below are T cell receptor beta chains from one sample, sequenced in a study of T cells after yellow fever vaccination. MiXCR was run by TCRdb on the 5' RACE reads, yielding one entry per CDR3 protein. The data contain about 370,000 distinct CDR3 sequences, roughly 10% of them singletons. The specimen was PBMCs, collected on the day of the first yellow fever vaccination. Source of these receptors: a man aged 18-30 years who received the YFV17D yellow fever vaccine. Both conserved end residues are trimmed from each CDR3.

14,TRBV4-3,ASSQDRGPPYNEQF
11,TRBV7-9,ASHRSSYNEQF
13,TRBV5-6,ASSFGPPAGDTQY
12,TRBV24-1,ATSDWGQSGGYT
11,TRBV5-1,ASSWPGDYGYT
11,TRBV9,ASSVAHTDTQY
13,TRBV5-1,ASRTRLAGSNEQF
13,TRBV7-2,ASSPGLAVYNEQF
12,TRBV3-1,ASSARQGGQPQH
11,TRBV9,ASSVLGEGTQY
13,TRBV18,ASSPSQDLNYGYT
10,TRBV5-1,ASSLDNYEQY
13,TRBV12-3/TRBV12-4,ASSFSGGFYNEQF
12,TRBV4-1,ASSPGRGGEKLF
12,TRBV29-1,SGRSGTGGNTIY
11,TRBV11-3,ASSLIGGDTQY
14,TRBV7-2,ASSLGGRAGNQPQH
15,TRBV24-1,ATSDSARTSHTGELF
12,TRBV20-1,SARTSGNSYEQY
12,TRBV5-6,ASSLGVTGSPLH
12,TRBV5-1,ASSLEGQGETQY
15,TRBV7-2,ASSAYPSSGVSYEQY
14,TRBV27,ASTFLGWERSSPLH
12,TRBV10-3,AISRQGSGNTIY
12,TRBV29-1,SVEGSGETYEQY
11,TRBV15,ATSSPGAGELF
14,TRBV12-3/TRBV12-4,ASTGTPPGAGETQY
12,TRBV20-1,SARAYGGQPEAF
12,TRBV19,ASRIYALGAEAF
15,TRBV5-1,ASSLARASDSYNEQF
14,TRBV6-5,ASSYSFTGFGNTIY
12,TRBV6-5,ASSYGGSDTEAF
13,TRBV30,AQTGGGSSYNEQF
13,TRBV12-3/TRBV12-4,ASSFRGFDRETQY
10,TRBV27,ASSLGPDEQF
11,TRBV12-3/TRBV12-4,ASSPGANLEAF
11,TRBV10-3,AISGTSNNEQF
11,TRBV18,ASSPGEDQPQH